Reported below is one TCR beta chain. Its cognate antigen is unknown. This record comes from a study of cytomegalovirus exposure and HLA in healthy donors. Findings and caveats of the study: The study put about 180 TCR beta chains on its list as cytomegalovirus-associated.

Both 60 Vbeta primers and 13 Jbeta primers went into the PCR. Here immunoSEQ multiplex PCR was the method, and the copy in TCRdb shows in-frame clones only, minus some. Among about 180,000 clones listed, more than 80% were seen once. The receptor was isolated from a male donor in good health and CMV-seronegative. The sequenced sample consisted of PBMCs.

DNA of the CDR3: TGTGCCACCAGCAGAGTCCGGGGTTTCGAGACCCAGTACTTC. Translating it yields CATSRVRGFETQYF. The chain combines TRBV15 with TRBJ2-5; a possible D gene is TRBD2 (5 bases). Trimming took 1 base from V and 5 from J, leaving 11 bases between them. Germline loops: CDR1 LNHNV, CDR2 YYDKDF (reference sequence). CDR3 size: 14 residues.